Presented here are 9 T cell receptor beta chains from one specimen sequenced in a study of PD-L1 blockade in urothelial cancer. The sample's time point: peripheral blood 6 weeks after treatment start. Profiled with immunoSEQ multiplex PCR; TCRdb holds only in-frame clones, not every one. The profile shows approximately 44,000 clones, roughly nine tenths of them singletons. The sample was PBMCs, taken around atezolizumab (anti-PD-L1) treatment. The receptor source for this set is a man in his 70s with urothelial cancer.

V is TRBV19 and J is TRBJ2-1, with 12 bases that match TRBD2. The junction had 7 bases not matched to a gene; V was cut back by 5 bases and J by 5 bases. The CDR3 spans 16 residues. The germline gives CDR1 LNHDA, CDR2 SQIVND (reference sequence). The CDR3 nucleotides read TGTGCCAGTAGTCTGCTAGCGGGAGGGCCAGACAATGAGCAGTTCTTC. This gives the protein CASSLLAGGPDNEQFF.

The rearrangement links TRBV2 to TRBJ2-7; 9 nucleotides line up with TRBD1. This CDR3 is built from 14 residues. With 4 bases clipped from V and 8 bases from J, the junction kept 9 bases outside the gene matches. Germline V gene data show CDR1 as SNHLY and CDR2 as FYNNEI. The CDR3 DNA reads TGTGCCAGCAGTGTTTGGGACAGGGTCGCCAAGCAGTACTTC. This translates into CASSVWDRVAKQYF.

V and J are TRBV9 and TRBJ1-2; unclear D gene. Germline CDR1 SGDLS, CDR2 YYNGEE. V was clipped by 3 bases and J by 8 bases, with 14 bases between them. The CDR3 consists of 13 residues. CDR3 sequence (DNA): TGTGCCAGCAGCGCCAATTACCTAGACGGCTACACCTTC. Amino acid sequence: CASSANYLDGYTF.

This chain links TRBV19 with TRBJ2-5, with 7 nucleotides matching TRBD2. V dropped 5 bases and J dropped 7; count of bases not matched to a gene: 13. This CDR3 contains 15 residues. Germline CDR1 and CDR2: LNHDA and SQIVND (reference sequence). The CDR3 spells CASSVRAGERVTQYF. The CDR3, as DNA: TGTGCCAGTAGTGTTCGGGCGGGAGAGCGGGTGACCCAGTACTTC.

V is TRBV4-1 and J is TRBJ2-3, with 12 bases that match TRBD2. This CDR3 has 19 amino acids. V trimming: 5 bases; J trimming: 0 bases; junction bases outside the gene matches: 12. Germline CDR1 is MGHRA and CDR2 is YSYEKL. The CDR3 DNA sequence: TGCGCCAGCAGCGAAAGCATGACTAGCGGGAGATCTAGCACAGATACGCAGTATTTT. Translated, it gives CASSESMTSGRSSTDTQYF.

The chain recombines TRBV2 with TRBJ1-2; tentatively, D is TRBD1 (5 bases). Germline V lookup: CDR1 SNHLY, CDR2 FYNNEI. CDR3 length equals 15 residues. Trimming stripped 4 bases from V and 0 bases from J, with 12 bases between. This chain's CDR3 is CASSVRQGSNYGYTF. Written as DNA, the CDR3 is TGTGCCAGCAGTGTCCGTCAGGGCTCTAACTATGGCTACACCTTC.

The chain combines TRBV6-5 with TRBJ2-5; TRBD2 agrees at 10 bases. With V trimmed by 6 bases and J by 5 bases, 6 bases remained unmatched. The germline V gene has CDR1 MNHEY and CDR2 SVGAGI. The CDR3 runs 14 residues. Here the CDR3 reads CASREGLARETQYF. DNA for the CDR3: TGTGCCAGCAGAGAGGGACTAGCGAGGGAGACCCAGTACTTC.

CDR3 nucleotides: TGTGCCACCGGCGGGGGGGGTAGCAATCAGCCCCAGCATTTT. Its translation: CATGGGGSNQPQHF. This chain joins TRBV7-8 and TRBJ1-5, with D tentatively TRBD1 (5 bases). Germline CDR1 SGHVS, CDR2 FQNEAQ. The ends were cut back, 10 bases at V and 0 bases at J, with 13 bases in the middle. This CDR3 contains 14 residues.

The CDR3, as DNA: TGTGCCAGCAGCTTGGCGGCGGGAGGGCCTGACGAGCAGTACTTC. It codes for CASSLAAGGPDEQYF. V and J are TRBV5-4 and TRBJ2-7; 9 bases are a match to TRBD2. J gave up 5 bases and V 0 bases, and 6 bases lay outside the gene matches. CDR1 and CDR2 (germline): SGHNT, YYREEE (reference sequence). The CDR3 length is 15 residues.